This T cell receptor (beta chain) was found in a study of shared clonotypes between healthy human individuals. Study-level information: Per donor, three plates held CD4 naive cells, three held CD4 memory, two held CD8 naive and one held CD8 memory.

Cells designated naive CD8 were CD45RO-negative and were positively selected for CCR7, with terminally differentiated effector memory CD45RA+ cells excluded. This CDR3 region has 16 residues. V dropped 0 bases and J dropped 4; count of bases not matched to a gene: 5. Germline V gene lookup returns CDR1 SGHVS and CDR2 FNYEAQ. Assay used: immunoSEQ multiplex PCR; TCRdb lists only in-frame clones, some missing. The table includes around 2,000,000 clones, approximately 94% detected once. This receptor was obtained from a man aged 18 to 29 in good health. The V gene is TRBV7-6, the J gene TRBJ2-2, with 7 positions matching TRBD1. Specimen: naive CD8+ T cells sorted from blood. The CDR3 DNA sequence: TGTGCCAGCAGCTTAGCAGGGGGCAGTTTCACCGGGGAGCTGTTTTTT. This codes for CASSLAGGSFTGELFF.